A selection of T cell receptor beta chains follows, all from one sample in a study of T cell responses to AZD1222 COVID-19 vaccine. Generated by immunoSEQ multiplex PCR, the TCRdb table keeps only in-frame clones and is missing some. This sample yields about 150,000 clones, of which under 95% are seen a single time; around 5% belongs to the top ten. The specimen was peripheral blood, collected on day 0 of AZD1222 vaccination. The receptors shown here come from an adult in good health. Each CDR3 is given with its conserved first and last residue. The D gene is left open where the match is weak. Where a row states a size, it is once, few, many or the class of an expanded clone; other rows omit it.

clone size	J gene	V gene	D gene	CDR3 protein	CDR3 DNA
.	TRBJ2-3	TRBV4-2	.	CASSQGVASTDTQYF	TGTGCCAGCAGCCAAGGGGTGGCCAGCACAGATACGCAGTATTTT
once	TRBJ2-7	TRBV18	TRBD1	CASSNRGHSYEQYF	TGTGCCAGCTCAAACAGGGGACACTCCTACGAGCAGTACTTC
.	TRBJ1-1	TRBV5-1	.	CASSPGSVRSEAFF	TGCGCCAGCAGCCCAGGCTCGGTAAGGAGTGAAGCTTTCTTT
.	TRBJ1-4	TRBV9	.	CASSSTGRNEKLFF	TGTGCCAGCAGCTCCACGGGACGTAATGAAAAACTGTTTTTT
.	TRBJ2-5	TRBV7-2	.	CASSIPSGQETQYF	TGTGCCAGCAGCATACCGTCGGGTCAGGAGACCCAGTACTTC
.	TRBJ2-1	TRBV5-1	.	CASSLEISWGEQFF	TGCGCCAGCAGCTTGGAGATTTCGTGGGGTGAGCAGTTCTTC
.	TRBJ1-3	TRBV7-9	.	CASSPANGNTIYF	TGTGCCAGCAGCCCCGCAAATGGAAACACCATATATTTT
.	TRBJ2-5	TRBV6-2/TRBV6-3	TRBD2	CASSLPTSGNQETQYF	TGTGCCAGCAGTCTCCCGACTAGCGGGAACCAAGAGACCCAGTACTTC
.	TRBJ2-1	TRBV27	.	CASSLVTRGDNEQFF	TGTGCCAGCAGTTTAGTGACTAGGGGGGACAATGAGCAGTTCTTC
.	TRBJ1-2	TRBV15	.	CATSIDRTAAGHGYTF	TGTGCCACCAGTATAGACCGGACAGCGGCGGGCCATGGCTACACCTTC
.	TRBJ1-2	TRBV3-1/TRBV3-2	.	CASSPRSGYGPGTNYGYTF	TGTGCCAGCAGCCCCCGGAGTGGGTACGGCCCAGGGACTAACTATGGCTACACCTTC
.	TRBJ1-2	TRBV3-1/TRBV3-2	.	CASSQGVSPSGYTF	TGTGCCAGCAGCCAAGGGGTCAGCCCTAGCGGCTACACCTTC
.	TRBJ2-1	TRBV5-4	.	CASSLVGGEQFF	TGTGCCAGCAGCTTGGTGGGGGGTGAGCAGTTCTTC
.	TRBJ1-1	TRBV19	.	CASRRDGNTEAFF	TGTGCCAGTAGACGGGACGGGAACACTGAAGCTTTCTTT
.	TRBJ2-2	TRBV7-7	TRBD1	CASSPGTANTGELFF	TGTGCTAGCAGCCCAGGGACAGCGAACACCGGGGAGCTGTTTTTT
.	TRBJ2-1	TRBV27	TRBD2	CASMRTSGSREQFF	TGTGCCAGCATGCGGACTAGCGGGAGCAGGGAGCAGTTCTTC
.	TRBJ2-7	TRBV19	TRBD1	CAVGTAGSEQYF	TGTGCCGTCGGGACAGCCGGCTCCGAGCAGTACTTC
.	TRBJ2-7	TRBV19	.	CASSRQGLGDYEQYF	TGTGCCAGTAGTCGACAGGGACTAGGTGACTACGAGCAGTACTTC
.	TRBJ2-7	TRBV18	.	CASSLALPRGGEQYF	TGTGCCAGCTCACTAGCTTTGCCGAGGGGGGGAGAGCAGTACTTC
.	TRBJ2-3	TRBV21-1	.	CASSSLTIAGLLYTDTQYF	TGTGCCAGCAGCAGCCTAACGATTGCGGGGTTATTGTACACAGATACGCAGTATTTT
.	TRBJ1-4	TRBV29-1	.	CSVARDVGEKLFF	TGCAGCGTCGCACGGGACGTAGGCGAAAAACTGTTTTTT
few	TRBJ2-1	TRBV2	.	CASRVDSPYNEQFF	TGTGCCAGCAGAGTGGACAGCCCCTACAATGAGCAGTTCTTC
.	TRBJ2-5	TRBV11-2	TRBD1	CASSWTGEETQYF	TGTGCCAGCAGCTGGACAGGGGAAGAGACCCAGTACTTC
.	TRBJ2-3	TRBV7-2	.	CASSLVVFTDTQYF	TGTGCCAGCAGCTTAGTTGTGTTCACAGATACGCAGTATTTT